This TCR beta chain was profiled in a study of shared clonotypes between healthy human individuals. Findings of the study overall: Generally, naive subsets came out with larger estimated richness than memory subsets.

As for this clone: Its antigen is undetermined.

The CDR3 is 13 amino acids. V lost 6 bases and J lost 3; bases outside the gene matches: 5. Germline-derived CDR1 and CDR2 are SEHNR and FQNEAQ (reference sequence). The protocol was immunoSEQ multiplex PCR, while the TCRdb copy is restricted to in-frame clones and leaves out a portion. The sample holds about 700,000 clones; around 92% are singletons and the top ten take approximately 25%. Naive CD8 cells were CD45RO-negative, positively selected for CCR7, excluding terminally differentiated effector memory CD45RA+ cells. The origin of this receptor is a man aged 25-45 years in good health. The chain links TRBV7-9 to TRBJ2-7; 7 nucleotides align to TRBD2. Sequencing was done on a sample of naive CD8+ T cells sorted from blood. This CDR3 reads CASRPAGSYEQYF. Written as DNA, the CDR3 is TGTGCCAGCAGGCCAGCGGGGAGCTACGAGCAGTACTTC.